Listed below are T cell receptor beta chains from one sample, sequenced in a study of cytomegalovirus exposure and HLA in healthy donors. The method was immunoSEQ multiplex PCR; TCRdb's version includes in-frame clones alone and lacks a portion of them. Here the sample spans around 62,000 clones, roughly 91% being singletons. The sample consisted of PBMCs. The receptors were gathered from a young woman in good health and CMV-seronegative. Both conserved end residues are part of each CDR3. Fields, in order: J gene, CDR3 length, D gene, V gene, CDR3 protein, CDR3 DNA. D genes are given only for firm matches.

j_call: TRBJ1-1
cdr3_length: 16
d_call: TRBD1
v_call: TRBV2
cdr3_aa: CASSSDRGQGGPEAFF
cdr3_nt: TGTGCCAGCAGCTCGGATCGGGGACAGGGGGGCCCTGAAGCTTTCTTT

j_call: TRBJ1-1
cdr3_length: 16
d_call: -
v_call: TRBV5-6
cdr3_aa: CASSLAEQGWDTEAFF
cdr3_nt: TGTGCCAGCAGCTTGGCCGAACAGGGTTGGGACACTGAAGCTTTCTTT

j_call: TRBJ1-2
cdr3_length: 13
d_call: TRBD1
v_call: TRBV19
cdr3_aa: CASSRDRDYGYTF
cdr3_nt: TGTGCCAGTAGCCGGGACAGGGACTATGGCTACACCTTC

j_call: TRBJ2-7
cdr3_length: 14
d_call: -
v_call: TRBV18
cdr3_aa: CASSHARQYYEQYF
cdr3_nt: TGTGCCAGCTCACACGCCAGACAGTACTACGAGCAGTACTTC

j_call: TRBJ2-3
cdr3_length: 17
d_call: TRBD2
v_call: TRBV4-3
cdr3_aa: CASSQDVIAGGTDTQYF
cdr3_nt: TGCGCCAGCAGCCAAGATGTCATAGCGGGGGGTACAGATACGCAGTATTTT

j_call: TRBJ1-2
cdr3_length: 14
d_call: TRBD1
v_call: TRBV11-2
cdr3_aa: CASSRDRGPDGYTF
cdr3_nt: TGTGCCAGCAGCCGAGACAGGGGGCCTGATGGCTACACCTTC

j_call: TRBJ2-1
cdr3_length: 15
d_call: -
v_call: TRBV2
cdr3_aa: CASSVLAARGHEQFF
cdr3_nt: TGTGCCAGCAGCGTTCTCGCGGCTCGCGGCCATGAGCAGTTCTTC

j_call: TRBJ1-5
cdr3_length: 15
d_call: -
v_call: TRBV7-2
cdr3_aa: CASSRGTASNQPQHF
cdr3_nt: TGTGCCAGCAGCCGGGGGACCGCTAGCAATCAGCCCCAGCATTTT

j_call: TRBJ1-6
cdr3_length: 15
d_call: -
v_call: TRBV4-1
cdr3_aa: CASSLSSVVDSPLHF
cdr3_nt: TGCGCCAGCAGCCTAAGTTCAGTTGTCGATTCACCCCTCCACTTT

j_call: TRBJ1-2
cdr3_length: 14
d_call: -
v_call: TRBV7-9
cdr3_aa: CASSLETVTYGYTF
cdr3_nt: TGTGCCAGCAGCTTAGAGACAGTGACTTATGGCTACACCTTC

j_call: TRBJ1-4
cdr3_length: 15
d_call: TRBD1
v_call: TRBV5-1
cdr3_aa: CASSWQTGKNEKLFF
cdr3_nt: TGCGCCAGCAGCTGGCAGACAGGGAAGAATGAAAAACTGTTTTTT

j_call: TRBJ2-3
cdr3_length: 15
d_call: TRBD2
v_call: TRBV27
cdr3_aa: CASRLAGGLSDTQYF
cdr3_nt: TGTGCCAGCAGGCTAGCGGGAGGGCTGTCAGATACGCAGTATTTT

j_call: TRBJ2-2
cdr3_length: 12
d_call: -
v_call: TRBV19
cdr3_aa: CASSRRVGELFF
cdr3_nt: TGTGCCAGTAGCCGTCGGGTCGGGGAGCTGTTTTTT

j_call: TRBJ2-2
cdr3_length: 14
d_call: -
v_call: TRBV6-5
cdr3_aa: CASRREAQSGELFF
cdr3_nt: TGTGCCAGCAGGAGGGAGGCCCAGTCCGGGGAGCTGTTTTTT

j_call: TRBJ2-2
cdr3_length: 19
d_call: -
v_call: TRBV5-1
cdr3_aa: CASSFPIVAGTANTGELFF
cdr3_nt: TGCGCCAGCAGCTTTCCCATCGTTGCGGGAACCGCGAACACCGGGGAGCTGTTTTTT